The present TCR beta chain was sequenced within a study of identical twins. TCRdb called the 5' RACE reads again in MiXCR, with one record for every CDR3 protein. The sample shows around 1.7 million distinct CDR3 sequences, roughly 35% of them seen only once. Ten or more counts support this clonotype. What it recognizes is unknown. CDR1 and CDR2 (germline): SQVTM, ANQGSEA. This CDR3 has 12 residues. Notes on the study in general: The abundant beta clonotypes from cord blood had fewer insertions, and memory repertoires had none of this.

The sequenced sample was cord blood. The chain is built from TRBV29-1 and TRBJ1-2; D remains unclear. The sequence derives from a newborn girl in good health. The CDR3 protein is CSSWTGNYGYTF. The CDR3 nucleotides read TGCTCAAGTTGGACGGGGAACTATGGCTACACCTTC.